The rows below give T cell receptor beta chains drawn from one sample of a study of identical twins. MiXCR was run by TCRdb on the 5' RACE reads, yielding one entry per CDR3 protein. The top ten clones hold about 0.25% of a sample with 1.5 million to 2 million distinct CDR3 sequences, less than 40% of them seen once. What was sequenced was cord blood. Every receptor here comes from a newborn girl in good health. Each CDR3 is given with its conserved first and last residue. Fields, in order: J gene, V gene, D gene, clone size, CDR3 protein, CDR3 DNA. D genes are given only for firm matches. Clone sizes are given selectively: once, few, many, or a class where the clone is expanded.

j_gene: TRBJ2-4
v_gene: TRBV4-1
d_gene: -
abundance: -
CDR3aa: CASSQVWLAKNIQYF
CDR3nt: TGCGCCAGCAGCCAAGTTTGGTTAGCCAAAAACATTCAGTACTTC

j_gene: TRBJ2-1
v_gene: TRBV24-1
d_gene: -
abundance: few
CDR3aa: CATSDPTPGPKSYNEQFF
CDR3nt: TGTGCCACCAGTGATCCTACCCCGGGACCGAAATCCTACAATGAGCAGTTCTTC

j_gene: TRBJ1-3
v_gene: TRBV21-1
d_gene: -
abundance: -
CDR3aa: CASSGGGRGNTIYF
CDR3nt: TGTGCCAGCAGCGGAGGGGGGCGAGGAAACACCATATATTTT

j_gene: TRBJ2-1
v_gene: TRBV7-2
d_gene: TRBD2
abundance: -
CDR3aa: CASSLKGLAGPYNEQFF
CDR3nt: TGTGCCAGCAGCTTAAAGGGACTAGCGGGGCCTTACAATGAGCAGTTCTTC

j_gene: TRBJ2-1
v_gene: TRBV11-2
d_gene: -
abundance: -
CDR3aa: CASSLVDAGLGEQFF
CDR3nt: TGTGCCAGCAGCTTAGTCGATGCGGGACTGGGCGAGCAGTTCTTC

j_gene: TRBJ2-3
v_gene: TRBV19
d_gene: TRBD1
abundance: -
CDR3aa: CASSPARQGLSTDTQYF
CDR3nt: TGTGCCAGTAGTCCGGCCAGACAGGGCCTGAGCACAGATACGCAGTATTTT

j_gene: TRBJ2-7
v_gene: TRBV5-5
d_gene: TRBD1
abundance: -
CDR3aa: CASSNRDRGSYEQYF
CDR3nt: TGTGCCAGCAGCAACCGGGACAGGGGATCCTACGAGCAGTACTTC

j_gene: TRBJ2-3
v_gene: TRBV2
d_gene: -
abundance: -
CDR3aa: CASSTFGDTQYF
CDR3nt: TGTGCCAGCAGTACTTTTGGGGATACGCAGTATTTT

j_gene: TRBJ1-2
v_gene: TRBV14
d_gene: -
abundance: few
CDR3aa: CASSQGGTASYGYTF
CDR3nt: TGTGCCAGCAGCCAAGGTGGAACAGCTTCGTATGGCTACACCTTC

j_gene: TRBJ2-7
v_gene: TRBV18
d_gene: -
abundance: -
CDR3aa: CASSPPSSAGRDEQYF
CDR3nt: TGTGCCAGCTCACCACCGAGTTCGGCAGGGAGAGACGAGCAGTACTTC

j_gene: TRBJ2-3
v_gene: TRBV27
d_gene: -
abundance: few
CDR3aa: CASSHRSRFGTDTQYF
CDR3nt: TGTGCCAGCAGTCACAGGAGTAGGTTCGGCACAGATACGCAGTATTTT

j_gene: TRBJ2-1
v_gene: TRBV24-1
d_gene: TRBD1
abundance: few
CDR3aa: CATSVSGTGGGEQFF
CDR3nt: TGTGCCACCAGTGTTAGTGGGACAGGGGGAGGTGAGCAGTTCTTC

j_gene: TRBJ2-3
v_gene: TRBV3-1
d_gene: TRBD1
abundance: few
CDR3aa: CASSLDRVLGTDTQYF
CDR3nt: TGTGCCAGCAGCCTCGACAGGGTGTTAGGCACAGATACGCAGTATTTT

j_gene: TRBJ1-1
v_gene: TRBV10-2
d_gene: TRBD1
abundance: few
CDR3aa: CASSAISGGTEAFF
CDR3nt: TGCGCCAGCAGTGCTATTTCAGGGGGCACTGAAGCTTTCTTT

j_gene: TRBJ1-1
v_gene: TRBV7-2
d_gene: -
abundance: -
CDR3aa: CASSLYGPILNTEAFF
CDR3nt: TGTGCCAGCAGCCTCTATGGGCCCATTCTGAACACTGAAGCTTTCTTT

j_gene: TRBJ1-1
v_gene: TRBV11-2
d_gene: TRBD1
abundance: once
CDR3aa: CASSLVTGVPTEAFF
CDR3nt: TGTGCCAGCAGCTTAGTGACAGGGGTCCCCACTGAAGCTTTCTTT

j_gene: TRBJ2-3
v_gene: TRBV10-3
d_gene: TRBD2
abundance: -
CDR3aa: CAISESSGRADTQYF
CDR3nt: TGTGCCATCAGTGAGTCTAGCGGGAGGGCGGATACGCAGTATTTT

j_gene: TRBJ1-1
v_gene: TRBV25-1
d_gene: -
abundance: -
CDR3aa: CASSHDADGGRGAFF
CDR3nt: TGTGCCAGCAGTCATGATGCGGACGGGGGGCGGGGAGCTTTCTTT

j_gene: TRBJ1-2
v_gene: TRBV6-4
d_gene: -
abundance: -
CDR3aa: CASRRNSNYGYTF
CDR3nt: TGTGCCAGCAGAAGGAACAGTAACTATGGCTACACCTTC

j_gene: TRBJ2-3
v_gene: TRBV2
d_gene: -
abundance: -
CDR3aa: CASSGGGDPLDTQYF
CDR3nt: TGTGCCAGCAGTGGGGGCGGGGACCCGTTAGATACGCAGTATTTT

j_gene: TRBJ2-7
v_gene: TRBV6-8
d_gene: TRBD2
abundance: few
CDR3aa: CASSYRRLAGASYEQYF
CDR3nt: TGTGCCAGCAGTTACCGTCGACTAGCGGGAGCTTCCTACGAGCAGTACTTC

j_gene: TRBJ2-2
v_gene: TRBV29-1
d_gene: -
abundance: -
CDR3aa: CSVEAGNTGELFF
CDR3nt: TGCAGCGTTGAAGCAGGGAACACCGGGGAGCTGTTTTTT

j_gene: TRBJ2-3
v_gene: TRBV2
d_gene: -
abundance: many
CDR3aa: CASSEVGSRGDTQYF
CDR3nt: TGTGCCAGCAGTGAAGTGGGTAGCAGGGGAGATACGCAGTATTTT

j_gene: TRBJ2-3
v_gene: TRBV11-2
d_gene: -
abundance: many
CDR3aa: CASSVLATSTDTQYF
CDR3nt: TGTGCCAGCAGCGTACTAGCCACTAGCACAGATACGCAGTATTTT

j_gene: TRBJ2-3
v_gene: TRBV24-1
d_gene: TRBD1
abundance: -
CDR3aa: CATVDRGSDAQYF
CDR3nt: TGTGCCACCGTTGACAGGGGCTCAGATGCGCAGTATTTT